The entry below gives a single T cell receptor (beta chain) sequence along with its context. CDR1 and CDR2 from the germline V gene are SGHAT and FQNNGV. V lost 2 bases and J lost 8, with 10 bases in between. This CDR3 spans 14 amino acids. These data originate in a study of T cell responses to AZD1222 COVID-19 vaccine. Clones were read by immunoSEQ multiplex PCR, and TCRdb kept only the in-frame ones, dropping some. Among some 120,000 clones listed, about 91% were seen once. The receptor comes from an adult in good health. This chain joins TRBV11-2 and TRBJ1-6; no definite D call. The source material was peripheral blood, sampled on day 0 of AZD1222 vaccination. The CDR3 here is CASSLMGRDSPLHF. CDR3 nucleotide sequence: TGTGCCAGCAGCTTAATGGGGAGGGATTCACCCCTCCACTTT.